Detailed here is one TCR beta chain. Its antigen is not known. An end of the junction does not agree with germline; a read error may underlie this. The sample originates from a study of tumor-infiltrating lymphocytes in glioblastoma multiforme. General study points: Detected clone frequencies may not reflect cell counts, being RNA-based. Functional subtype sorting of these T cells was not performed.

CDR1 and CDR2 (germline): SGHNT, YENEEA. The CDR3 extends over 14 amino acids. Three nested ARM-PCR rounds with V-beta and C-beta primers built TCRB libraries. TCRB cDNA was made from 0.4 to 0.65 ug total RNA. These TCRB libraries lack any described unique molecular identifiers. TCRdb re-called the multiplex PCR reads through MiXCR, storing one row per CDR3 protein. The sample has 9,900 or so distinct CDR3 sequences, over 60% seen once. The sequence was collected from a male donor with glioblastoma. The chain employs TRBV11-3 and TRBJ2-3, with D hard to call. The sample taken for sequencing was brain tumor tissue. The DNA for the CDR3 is TGCGCCAGCAGCTTAGATGCTGGCACAGATAAGCAGTATTTT. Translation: CASSLDAGTDKQYF.